The 14 T cell receptor beta chains listed next were all sequenced from one sample in a study of T-cell memory formation after mild COVID-19. Via MiXCR, TCRdb re-called the 5' RACE reads, giving one row per CDR3 protein. The sample lists about 390,000 distinct CDR3 sequences, roughly 21% seen once, with approximately 12% in the top ten. Sequenced: PBMCs or a T cell subset sorted from them (not recorded which). These receptors all stem from an adult woman who had mild COVID-19 (a few samples of this study predate the infection). Cell type and time point are not known.

The V gene is TRBV29-1, the J gene TRBJ2-7; weak D call: TRBD2 (6 bases). The CDR3 spans 14 residues. Germline-derived CDR1 and CDR2 are SQVTM and ANQGSEA. Trimming took off 1 base at V and 3 bases at J, with 13 bases between the two ends. The CDR3 here is CSVEVGVGGYEQYF. The CDR3 DNA reads as TGCAGCGTTGAAGTTGGCGTCGGGGGCTACGAGCAGTACTTC.

This clonotype has a count of ten or more. The chain links TRBV4-3 to TRBJ2-3; D call uncertain. Germline V gives CDR1 LGHNA, CDR2 YSLEER. V dropped 1 base and J dropped 5 bases, with 7 bases sitting between them. The CDR3 extends over 13 amino acids. CDR3 coding DNA: TGCGCCAGCAGCCAAGTGCTCTTAGATACGCAGTATTTT. Protein: CASSQVLLDTQYF.

This clonotype was seen only a few times. V usage is TRBV4-3 and J usage is TRBJ2-2, with a possible D match to TRBD2 (6 bases). Germline V CDR1 and CDR2: LGHNA, YSLEER. This CDR3 contains 16 residues. Trimming took 0 bases from V and 3 from J, leaving 11 bases between them. The DNA for the CDR3 is TGCGCCAGCAGCCAAGATTGGGAGGTCTACACCGGGGAGCTGTTTTTT. Its translation is CASSQDWEVYTGELFF.

This clonotype was seen more than once but under ten times. The chain uses TRBV7-9 and TRBJ2-3; 11 nucleotides line up with TRBD2. Germline values: CDR1 SEHNR, CDR2 FQNEAQ (reference sequence). V lost 1 base to trimming and J lost 6 bases; unmatched junction nucleotides: 15. CDR3 length: 19 amino acids. The CDR3 DNA reads TGTGCCAGCAGCTTAGGAGGCACTAGCGGGAGAAGGGTGCGGGATACGCAGTATTTT. It yields the protein CASSLGGTSGRRVRDTQYF.

The rearrangement joins TRBV20-1 to TRBJ2-3; tentative D call: TRBD2 (6 bases). Trimming stripped 8 bases from V and 2 bases from J, with 20 bases between. Germline V lookup: CDR1 DFQATT, CDR2 SNEGSKA (reference sequence). The CDR3 consists of 15 residues. CDR3 sequence: CSITRPSGFTDTQYF. CDR3 coding DNA: TGCAGTATCACAAGACCAAGCGGGTTCACAGATACGCAGTATTTT.

The sample holds a few counts of this clonotype. The chain recombines TRBV7-3 with TRBJ2-1, with 8 positions matching TRBD2. There are 14 residues in the CDR3. Trimming cost V 3 bases and J 9 bases; bases outside gene matches: 7. Germline V lookup: CDR1 SGHTA, CDR2 FQGTGA. The CDR3: CASSFAGGRSEQFF. For the CDR3, the DNA is TGTGCCAGCAGCTTCGCGGGGGGAAGGTCTGAGCAGTTCTTC.

This clonotype was observed a few times. V usage is TRBV12-3 or TRBV12-4 and J usage is TRBJ2-2; D gene uncertain. Trimming cost V 7 bases and J 7 bases, with 10 bases left between them. The CDR3 is 12 amino acids. In nucleotides, the CDR3 is TGTGCCAGCACCCTTAGTGGCGGGGAGCTGTTTTTT. It yields the protein CASTLSGGELFF.

CDR3 sequence reads: CASSLKPGLAGPTDTQYF. The DNA for the CDR3 is TGTGCCAGCAGCTTAAAACCTGGACTAGCGGGACCCACAGATACGCAGTATTTT. V usage is TRBV7-9 and J usage is TRBJ2-3; 12 bases fit TRBD2. Germline V gives CDR1 SEHNR, CDR2 FQNEAQ (reference sequence). J gave up 2 bases and V 2 bases, and 8 bases lay outside the gene matches. The CDR3 sequence is 18 residues long. Combining the CDR3 with reference TRBV7-9 and TRBJ2-3 gives the whole variable domain DTGVSQNPRHKITKRGQNVTFRCDPISEHNRLYWYRQTLGQGPEFLTYFQNEAQLEKSRLLSDRFSAERPKGSFSTLEIQRTEQGDSAMYLCASSLKPGLAGPTDTQYFGPGTRLTVL.

The chain's CDR3 is CASSGDSTLSEEKLFF. The CDR3 coding sequence is TGTGCCAGCAGTGGAGACAGCACACTCTCGGAAGAAAAACTGTTTTTT. The chain joins TRBV2 to TRBJ1-4; TRBD1 might be the D (5 bases). The V gene's germline CDR1 is SNHLY and CDR2 FYNNEI. Trimming left V 4 bases short and J 8 bases short, with 20 bases between. The CDR3 consists of 16 residues.

The gene calls are TRBV20-1 and TRBJ1-2; 11 bases agree with TRBD1. CDR1 is DFQATT, CDR2 SNEGSKA, per germline (reference sequence). Trimming at V came to 5 bases and at J to 2 bases, leaving 10 bases not matched to a gene. This CDR3 spans 16 amino acids. DNA for the CDR3: TGCAGTGCTTGCGCCCTAGGACAGGGGGCCAACTATGGCTACACCTTC. Protein sequence: CSACALGQGANYGYTF.

This clonotype was picked up many times. J is TRBJ2-6 and V is TRBV20-1; the match to TRBD2 covers 7 bases. V lost 6 bases to trimming and J lost 0 bases; unmatched junction nucleotides: 2. CDR1 is DFQATT and CDR2 is SNEGSKA in the germline V gene (reference sequence). This CDR3 has 14 amino acids. The CDR3 coding sequence is TGCAGTGCGGGGGGGAGCTCTGGGGCCAACGTCCTGACTTTC. This translates into CSAGGSSGANVLTF.

This clonotype was seen only a few times. This rearrangement joins TRBV29-1 to TRBJ1-2; D is undetermined. Trimming shortened V by 4 bases and J by 4 bases, and 7 bases separated the two germline ends. The V gene's germline CDR1 is SQVTM and CDR2 ANQGSEA. CDR3 length equals 11 residues. The CDR3 loop reads CSVGGIYGYTF. DNA for the CDR3: TGCAGCGTTGGAGGGATCTATGGCTACACCTTC.

This clonotype was detected only a few times. The chain is built from TRBV7-6 and TRBJ2-5; D assignment may be TRBD1 or TRBD2 (5 bases each). Germline-derived CDR1 and CDR2 are SGHVS and FNYEAQ. CDR3 length equals 15 residues. Deletions cut 5 bases from V and 7 bases from J, with 20 bases between. The CDR3, as DNA: TGTGCCAGCAGCGCTTCGGGACCCCCTGGTCGGACCCAGTACTTC. It codes for CASSASGPPGRTQYF.

There are a few counts of this clonotype. The chain has TRBV19 and TRBJ1-5, with unresolved D. Trimming pared 6 bases from V and 6 bases from J, leaving 24 bases between. The CDR3 extends over 17 amino acids. Per germline, CDR1 LNHDA and CDR2 SQIVND (reference sequence). Here the CDR3 reads CASRIISAGLRGQPQHF. DNA of the CDR3: TGTGCCAGTAGAATAATTTCGGCCGGGTTACGGGGTCAGCCCCAGCATTTT.